This T cell receptor (beta chain) was sequenced during a study of chemoradiotherapy in HPV16-positive cancers. V shed 0 bases, J shed 6 bases, and the junction held 4 bases outside the gene matches. The length of the CDR3 is 16 residues. Germline values: CDR1 SGDLS, CDR2 YYNGEE. In regard to this clone: Its antigen is not known.

Points from the study as a whole: Only a couple of HPV16-positive patients supplied the functional HPV-specificity definition.

Clones were read by immunoSEQ multiplex PCR, and TCRdb kept only the in-frame ones, dropping some. The table shows 5,900 or so clones, with around 85% occurring only once. The specimen comprised tumor tissue, sampled from a patient who underwent chemoradiotherapy. The sequence derives from a human donor with HPV-associated anogenital cancer. V and J are TRBV9 and TRBJ1-3; 12 bases line up with TRBD1. The CDR3 sequence is CASSVGGTGGENTIYF. The CDR3 coding sequence is TGTGCCAGCAGCGTAGGGGGGACAGGGGGCGAAAACACCATATATTTT.